One sample yielded the 21 T cell receptor beta chains listed below, sequenced in a study of shared clonotypes between healthy human individuals (dated by TCRdb to about 2020). Library preparation was by the immunoSEQ multiplex PCR assay. Here the immuneACCESS table is served through TCRdb, limited to in-frame sequences with V and J called. Missing clones are a known gap in these copies; in checked studies unresolved V genes cover under half, and the rest lacks a known reason. This sample gives about 480,000 clones in total; 79% of them show up just once. 10% to 15% of the sample rests with the top ten. Sequenced: PBMCs. The receptors shown here come from a woman aged 35 to 49 in good health. Some clones in this sample may be carry-over from other donors' samples.

This clone was observed once. This chain uses TRBV11-2 with TRBJ2-3, with TRBD2 matching over 13 bases. J gave up 0 bases and V 5 bases, and 5 bases lay outside the gene matches. The CDR3 has 17 amino acids. In germline, CDR1 is SGHAT, CDR2 FQNNGV. CDR3 coding DNA: TGTGCCAGCAGCCGGAGACTAGCGGGAGGTAGCACAGATACGCAGTATTTT. Its protein product is CASSRRLAGGSTDTQYF.

The chain joins TRBV18 to TRBJ2-2; TRBD1 agrees at 10 bases. CDR1 is KGHSH, CDR2 LQKENI, per germline. The V segment lost 6 bases and the J segment 4 bases; nucleotides outside the gene matches: 8. CDR3 length: 16 amino acids. CDR3 sequence reads: CASSRTTGGGTGELFF. The CDR3 nucleotides are TGTGCCAGCTCCAGAACGACAGGGGGCGGCACCGGGGAGCTGTTTTTT.

V gene TRBV6-1 combines with J gene TRBJ1-5; a weak D match, TRBD1 (6 bases). This CDR3 region has 15 residues. V lost 6 bases to trimming and J lost 0 bases, with 12 bases between them. Per germline, CDR1 MNHNS and CDR2 SASEGT. DNA for the CDR3: TGTGCCAGCAGGGACAGCGTCCTTAGCAATCAGCCCCAGCATTTT. Protein product: CASRDSVLSNQPQHF.

The chain combines TRBV27 with TRBJ2-3, with 14 bases fitting TRBD2. V dropped 4 bases and J dropped 2; count of bases not matched to a gene: 8. The CDR3 contains 18 residues. Per the germline V gene, CDR1 is MNHEY and CDR2 is SMNVEV (reference sequence). The CDR3 coding sequence is TGTGCCAGCAGTTCACGGACTAGCGGGAGGATCCCCACAGATACGCAGTATTTT. Protein product: CASSSRTSGRIPTDTQYF.

The rearrangement links TRBV7-3 to TRBJ1-1; D not resolved. Germline V gene sequence: CDR1 SGHTA, CDR2 FQGTGA. V dropped 2 bases and J dropped 5 bases, with 12 bases sitting between them. The CDR3 runs 14 residues. The DNA for the CDR3 is TGTGCCAGCAGCTTATCGGGCGGCCGGACTGAAGCTTTCTTT. It codes for CASSLSGGRTEAFF.

This clone appeared once. The V call is TRBV5-1, the J call TRBJ2-1; D might be TRBD2 (5 bases). CDR3 size: 15 residues. Germline CDR1 reads SGHRS; CDR2 reads YFSETQ. The V and J ends lost 0 bases and 0 bases respectively, with 7 bases between them. Here the CDR3 reads CASSLGEYSYNEQFF. In DNA form, the CDR3 reads TGCGCCAGCAGCTTGGGGGAGTACTCCTACAATGAGCAGTTCTTC.

CDR3 DNA sequence: TGTGCCAGTAGTATAGGACTGCGGGACATTCAGTACTTC. As protein: CASSIGLRDIQYF. The chain recombines TRBV19 with TRBJ2-4, with D possibly TRBD2 on 5 matching bases. Per germline, CDR1 LNHDA and CDR2 SQIVND (reference sequence). CDR3 length: 13 amino acids. V was shortened by 1 base and J by 8 bases, with 9 bases between the two germline ends.

This sequence joins TRBV7-2 and TRBJ2-5; D is unclear. The ends were cut back, 1 base at V and 2 bases at J, with 5 bases in the middle. The CDR3 loop spans 13 amino acids. Germline CDR1 SGHTA, CDR2 FQGNSA. The CDR3 DNA reads as TGTGCCAGCAGCTTAGAGCGTCAAGAGACCCAGTACTTC. This sequence encodes CASSLERQETQYF.

The gene calls are TRBV30 and TRBJ1-1; a possible D gene is TRBD1 (6 bases). The CDR3 length is 14 residues. V was clipped by 3 bases and J by 4 bases, with 15 bases between them. The germline CDR1 and CDR2 sequences are GTSNPN and SVGIG (reference sequence). CDR3 region: CAWRPTGYATEAFF. CDR3 DNA: TGTGCCTGGAGGCCCACAGGGTATGCCACTGAAGCTTTCTTT.

The chain uses TRBV19 and TRBJ2-7; D may be TRBD1 (5 bases). Per the germline V gene, CDR1 is LNHDA and CDR2 is SQIVND (reference sequence). The CDR3 is 18 amino acids. Deletions cut 5 bases from V and 4 bases from J, with 27 bases between. This CDR3 reads CASSPPRYAGKDVYEQYF. The CDR3 DNA is TGTGCCAGTAGTCCCCCCCGATACGCAGGGAAGGACGTTTACGAGCAGTACTTC.

This clone was seen only a few times. The chain uses TRBV30 and TRBJ2-3; TRBD1 agrees at 7 bases. CDR3 length: 14 residues. The V and J ends lost 4 bases and 0 bases, in that order; junction bases with no gene match: 4. The V gene's germline CDR1 is GTSNPN and CDR2 SVGIG (reference sequence). The CDR3 DNA reads as TGTGCCTGGACCACAGGGGTTAGCACAGATACGCAGTATTTT. Amino acids: CAWTTGVSTDTQYF.

The chain joins TRBV7-2 to TRBJ2-7; 10 bases align to TRBD2. The germline gives CDR1 SGHTA, CDR2 FQGNSA. The CDR3 loop spans 15 amino acids. V was clipped by 0 bases and J by 2 bases; unmatched bases: 1. CDR3 in amino acids: CASSLAGTSAYEQYF. For the CDR3, the DNA is TGTGCCAGCAGCTTAGCAGGGACTAGCGCCTACGAGCAGTACTTC.

V usage is TRBV5-4 and J usage is TRBJ2-5, with 8 bases that match TRBD2. Trimming removed 3 bases from V and 6 bases from J; junction bases left unmatched: 4. Germline lookup yields CDR1 SGHNT and CDR2 YYREEE (reference sequence). The CDR3 contains 13 residues. DNA of the CDR3: TGTGCCAGCAGCTCGGGAGGGTTAAAGACCCAGTACTTC. This encodes CASSSGGLKTQYF. The whole variable domain, filled in from reference TRBV5-4 and TRBJ2-5, reads ETGVTQSPTHLIKTRGQQVTLRCSSQSGHNTVSWYQQALGQGPQFIFQYYREEENGRGNFPPRFSGLQFPNYSSELNVNALELDDSALYLCASSSGGLKTQYFGPGTRLLVL.

The sample holds one count of this clone. The chain uses TRBV5-1 and TRBJ2-5, with a tentative D call TRBD1 (5 bases). Germline V CDR1 and CDR2: SGHRS, YFSETQ. The CDR3 length is 13 residues. Trimming stripped 6 bases from V and 5 bases from J, with 14 bases between. In DNA, the CDR3 is TGCGCCAGCACCAGGGAAGATGGGGAGACCCAGTACTTC. Its translation is CASTREDGETQYF.

This clone was seen a handful of times. This CDR3 reads CASSGPMGSAGNTIYF. In DNA form, the CDR3 reads TGTGCCAGCAGTGGCCCAATGGGGTCGGCTGGAAACACCATATATTTT. V usage is TRBV25-1 and J usage is TRBJ1-3; D uncertain. There are 16 residues in the CDR3. The V gene's germline CDR1 is MGHDK and CDR2 SYGVNS. The V end was cut by 4 bases, the J end by 2 bases, with 15 bases between.

The sample holds one count of this clone. The chain employs TRBV29-1 and TRBJ2-3; 9 bases agree with TRBD2. CDR1 and CDR2 from the germline V gene are SQVTM and ANQGSEA. V lost 4 bases to trimming and J lost 2 bases; unmatched junction nucleotides: 7. The CDR3 loop spans 15 amino acids. CDR3 sequence (DNA): TGCAGCGTTGTACCAGCGGGAGGCCCCACAGATACGCAGTATTTT. The encoded protein is CSVVPAGGPTDTQYF.

V usage is TRBV29-1 and J usage is TRBJ1-1; 8 nucleotides match TRBD1. V shed 7 bases, J shed 5 bases, and the junction held 9 bases outside the gene matches. The CDR3 extends over 13 amino acids. Germline V CDR1 and CDR2: SQVTM, ANQGSEA. The CDR3 DNA sequence: TGCAGCGCCCAAGGACAGGGAGGGACTGAAGCTTTCTTT. It translates to CSAQGQGGTEAFF.

The V and J genes are TRBV5-1 and TRBJ2-5; D unclear. The length of the CDR3 is 13 residues. Germline values: CDR1 SGHRS, CDR2 YFSETQ. Trimming took off 0 bases at V and 2 bases at J, with 5 bases between the two ends. This CDR3 is CASSLDGQETQYF. In DNA, the CDR3 is TGCGCCAGCAGCTTGGACGGACAAGAGACCCAGTACTTC.

This chain uses TRBV5-4 with TRBJ2-3, with TRBD2 identical over 7 bases. V dropped 9 bases and J dropped 5; count of bases not matched to a gene: 12. There are 14 residues in the CDR3. The germline V gene encodes CDR1 SGHNT and CDR2 YYREEE (reference sequence). CDR3 in DNA: TGTGCCACGCGGCGGGAGAGCGCCGGAGATACGCAGTATTTT. The encoded protein is CATRRESAGDTQYF.

In this sample, this clone turned up a few times. The gene calls are TRBV2 and TRBJ1-1; 8 bases line up with TRBD1. Germline CDR1 SNHLY, CDR2 FYNNEI. V lost 8 bases and J lost 11; bases outside the gene matches: 13. This CDR3 is 13 amino acids long. The CDR3 DNA reads as TGTGCCAGCGCTAGTGAGGCAGGGGGCGATGCTTTCTTT. Translated: CASASEAGGDAFF.

The V call is TRBV28, the J call TRBJ1-5, with D perhaps matching TRBD1 (5 bases). Germline V gene data show CDR1 as MDHEN and CDR2 as SYDVKM. The CDR3 has 15 amino acids. V dropped 8 bases and J dropped 6 bases, with 20 bases sitting between them. The DNA for the CDR3 is TGTGCCAGCGCCTTCTGGGGGGTCTCTAGTCAGCCCCAGCATTTT. This codes for CASAFWGVSSQPQHF. Full variable domain (remainder filled in from reference TRBV28 and TRBJ1-5): DVKVTQSSRYLVKRTGEKVFLECVQDMDHENMFWYRQDPGLGLRLIYFSYDVKMKEKGDIPEGYSVSREKKERFSLILESASTNQTSMYLCASAFWGVSSQPQHFGDGTRLSIL.